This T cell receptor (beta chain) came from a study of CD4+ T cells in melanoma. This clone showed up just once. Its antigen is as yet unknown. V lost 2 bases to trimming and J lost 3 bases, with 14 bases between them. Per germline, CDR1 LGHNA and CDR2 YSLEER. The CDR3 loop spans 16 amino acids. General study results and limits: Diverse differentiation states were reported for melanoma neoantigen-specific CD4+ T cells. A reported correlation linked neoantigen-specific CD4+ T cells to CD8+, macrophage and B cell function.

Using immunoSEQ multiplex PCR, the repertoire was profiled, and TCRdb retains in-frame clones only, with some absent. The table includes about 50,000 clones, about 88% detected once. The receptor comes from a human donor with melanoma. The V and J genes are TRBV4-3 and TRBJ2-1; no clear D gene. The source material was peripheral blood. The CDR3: CASSQHNPSGYNEQFF. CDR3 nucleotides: TGCGCCAGCAGCCAACATAACCCCTCCGGCTACAATGAGCAGTTCTTC.